The rows below give T cell receptor beta chains drawn from one sample of a study of beta chain features in type 1 diabetes. Produced via immunoSEQ multiplex PCR; TCRdb's table is partial and in-frame only. The data show 300,000 or so clones, with roughly 8.8% seen just once and less than 1.2% held by the top ten. The material sequenced was central memory CD4+ T cells from blood. These receptors all stem from a young man with type 1 diabetes. Each CDR3 is given with its conserved first and last residue. Fields, in order: clone size, D gene, V gene, J gene, CDR3 DNA, CDR3 protein. The D gene is left open where the match is weak. Clone size, where shown, is once, few, many, or a class for clones that have expanded.

clone_size: -
d_call: -
v_call: TRBV29-1
j_call: TRBJ2-5
cdr3_nt: TGCAGCGGCCGGGACCGTCGGGGGGAGACCCAGTACTTC
cdr3_aa: CSGRDRRGETQYF

clone_size: -
d_call: TRBD1
v_call: TRBV6-5
j_call: TRBJ1-1
cdr3_nt: TGTGCCAGCAGTTTTCACGGACAGGGATTCACTGAAGCTTTCTTT
cdr3_aa: CASSFHGQGFTEAFF

clone_size: few
d_call: -
v_call: TRBV7-7
j_call: TRBJ2-6
cdr3_nt: TGTGCCAGCAGCCGCCTCCTTTCTGGGGCCAACGTCCTGACTTTC
cdr3_aa: CASSRLLSGANVLTF

clone_size: many
d_call: -
v_call: TRBV28
j_call: TRBJ1-2
cdr3_nt: TGTGCCAGCAGTTCATCGGGGAGGATTGGCTACACCTTC
cdr3_aa: CASSSSGRIGYTF

clone_size: few
d_call: -
v_call: TRBV5-1
j_call: TRBJ2-5
cdr3_nt: TGCGCCAGCAGCTTTAGGGACGGAGAGACCCAGTACTTC
cdr3_aa: CASSFRDGETQYF

clone_size: many
d_call: TRBD2
v_call: TRBV28
j_call: TRBJ2-3
cdr3_nt: TGTGCCAGCAGTCCCCCGGCAGCGGGGGGGAATACGCAGTATTTT
cdr3_aa: CASSPPAAGGNTQYF

clone_size: -
d_call: TRBD1
v_call: TRBV6-1
j_call: TRBJ2-7
cdr3_nt: TGTGCCAGCATCCAGACAGGGGGCTCCTACGAGCAGTACTTC
cdr3_aa: CASIQTGGSYEQYF

clone_size: few
d_call: -
v_call: TRBV9
j_call: TRBJ2-2
cdr3_nt: TGTGCCAGCCGGGGACTCAACACCGGGGAGCTGTTTTTT
cdr3_aa: CASRGLNTGELFF

clone_size: -
d_call: -
v_call: TRBV4-3
j_call: TRBJ1-2
cdr3_nt: TGCGCCAGCAGCCCTAGGACATCGCTACCCTATGGCTACACCTTC
cdr3_aa: CASSPRTSLPYGYTF

clone_size: -
d_call: TRBD1
v_call: TRBV18
j_call: TRBJ2-6
cdr3_nt: TGTGCCAGCTCACTCCTAGGGACAGCGAACTCTGGGGCCAACGTCCTGACTTTC
cdr3_aa: CASSLLGTANSGANVLTF

clone_size: few
d_call: -
v_call: TRBV25-1
j_call: TRBJ1-1
cdr3_nt: TGTGCCAGCAGTGAATCTCTCGGGGGCTTCACTGAAGCTTTCTTT
cdr3_aa: CASSESLGGFTEAFF

clone_size: few
d_call: -
v_call: TRBV29-1
j_call: TRBJ2-3
cdr3_nt: TGCAGCGTTGAAGATGACGGACAAAGCACAGATACGCAGTATTTT
cdr3_aa: CSVEDDGQSTDTQYF

clone_size: few
d_call: -
v_call: TRBV7-2
j_call: TRBJ2-7
cdr3_nt: TGTGCCAGCAGCAAAGGACAGCCTGGGACCTACGAGCAGTACTTC
cdr3_aa: CASSKGQPGTYEQYF

clone_size: -
d_call: TRBD1
v_call: TRBV27
j_call: TRBJ1-1
cdr3_nt: TGTGCCAGCAGTTTAAAGACAGGGGCTGAAGCTTTCTTT
cdr3_aa: CASSLKTGAEAFF

clone_size: -
d_call: TRBD1
v_call: TRBV7-9
j_call: TRBJ1-5
cdr3_nt: TGTGCCAGCAGCCCTACAGGGGAATTAGGTCAGCCCCAGCATTTT
cdr3_aa: CASSPTGELGQPQHF

clone_size: -
d_call: -
v_call: TRBV6-6
j_call: TRBJ1-6
cdr3_nt: TGTGCCAGCAGGATTGAGTATAATTCACCCCTCCACTTT
cdr3_aa: CASRIEYNSPLHF

clone_size: few
d_call: -
v_call: TRBV19
j_call: TRBJ1-5
cdr3_nt: TGTGCCACCAGACTGAGCAATCAGCCCCAGCATTTT
cdr3_aa: CATRLSNQPQHF

clone_size: -
d_call: -
v_call: TRBV7-2
j_call: TRBJ2-5
cdr3_nt: TGTGCCAGCAGCATGGGACGTTATGGAGAGACCCAGTACTTC
cdr3_aa: CASSMGRYGETQYF

clone_size: -
d_call: -
v_call: TRBV4-3
j_call: TRBJ1-1
cdr3_nt: TGCGCCAGCTGTTTAACCTTGAGCACTGAAGCTTTCTTT
cdr3_aa: CASCLTLSTEAFF

clone_size: few
d_call: -
v_call: TRBV7-2
j_call: TRBJ1-2
cdr3_nt: TGTGCCAGCAGCCCCGGACTGAGGCACACCTTC
cdr3_aa: CASSPGLRHTF

clone_size: -
d_call: TRBD1
v_call: TRBV7-9
j_call: TRBJ2-1
cdr3_nt: TGTGCCAGCAGCAAATTAGGGACAGGGGGGAATGAGCAGTTCTTC
cdr3_aa: CASSKLGTGGNEQFF

clone_size: many
d_call: -
v_call: TRBV2
j_call: TRBJ2-4
cdr3_nt: TGTGCCAGCAGTGAAAAAACAGGTGGCATTCAGTACTTC
cdr3_aa: CASSEKTGGIQYF

clone_size: few
d_call: -
v_call: TRBV29-1
j_call: TRBJ1-2
cdr3_nt: TGCAGCGTTAGTCTCGGAGGAGGGGACGGCTATGGCTACACCTTC
cdr3_aa: CSVSLGGGDGYGYTF

clone_size: -
d_call: -
v_call: TRBV19
j_call: TRBJ1-5
cdr3_nt: TGTGCCAGTAGTATTCGCAGGGGCGGCAATCAGCCCCAGCATTTT
cdr3_aa: CASSIRRGGNQPQHF

clone_size: once
d_call: -
v_call: TRBV13
j_call: TRBJ2-1
cdr3_nt: TGTGCCAGCAGCTTAGACCCCACCGGTGGTGAGCAGTTCTTC
cdr3_aa: CASSLDPTGGEQFF

clone_size: -
d_call: -
v_call: TRBV11-2
j_call: TRBJ2-3
cdr3_nt: TGTGCCAGCACCCAGGGGTGGGGCACAGATACGCAGTATTTT
cdr3_aa: CASTQGWGTDTQYF

clone_size: -
d_call: -
v_call: TRBV11-3
j_call: TRBJ1-2
cdr3_nt: TGTGCCAGCAGCACCGGGACAAATAGGGAGCACACCTTC
cdr3_aa: CASSTGTNREHTF

clone_size: -
d_call: TRBD1
v_call: TRBV6-1
j_call: TRBJ2-1
cdr3_nt: TGTGCCATCAGTGATACGACAGGGGGCTCGGGCTACAATGAGCAGTTCTTC
cdr3_aa: CAISDTTGGSGYNEQFF

clone_size: -
d_call: -
v_call: TRBV5-6
j_call: TRBJ2-5
cdr3_nt: TGTGCCAGCAGCTTGGCGCAGGAGACCCAGTACTTC
cdr3_aa: CASSLAQETQYF

clone_size: few
d_call: -
v_call: TRBV19
j_call: TRBJ1-6
cdr3_nt: TGTGCCAGTAGTATGGCGCGGGAGTATTCACCCCTCCACTTT
cdr3_aa: CASSMAREYSPLHF

clone_size: -
d_call: TRBD2
v_call: TRBV25-1
j_call: TRBJ2-2
cdr3_nt: TGTGCCAGCAGTGAATCTAAGGGACTAGTTACCGGGGAGCTGTTTTTT
cdr3_aa: CASSESKGLVTGELFF

clone_size: -
d_call: -
v_call: TRBV28
j_call: TRBJ1-5
cdr3_nt: TGTGCCAGCAGTTTATGGGGGGAAGGCCAGCCCCAGCATTTT
cdr3_aa: CASSLWGEGQPQHF

clone_size: many
d_call: -
v_call: TRBV14
j_call: TRBJ2-1
cdr3_nt: TGTGCCAGCAGCCCACGCGGGGGCAACTCCTACAATGAGCAGTTCTTC
cdr3_aa: CASSPRGGNSYNEQFF

clone_size: -
d_call: -
v_call: TRBV30
j_call: TRBJ1-5
cdr3_nt: TGTGCCTGGCAGTACAGGGATTATAGCAATCAGCCCCAGCATTTT
cdr3_aa: CAWQYRDYSNQPQHF

clone_size: -
d_call: -
v_call: TRBV7-2
j_call: TRBJ2-7
cdr3_nt: TGTGCCAGCAGCTTAGCTACAGTCCCCCGGAACGAGCAGTACTTC
cdr3_aa: CASSLATVPRNEQYF

clone_size: many
d_call: -
v_call: TRBV9
j_call: TRBJ2-7
cdr3_nt: TGTGCCAGCAGCGCCTCCCCGACCCGGGGACGCTACGAGCAGTACTTC
cdr3_aa: CASSASPTRGRYEQYF

clone_size: -
d_call: -
v_call: TRBV19
j_call: TRBJ1-2
cdr3_nt: TGTGCCAGTAGTATCCTTATGGGGCCTTCCACCTTC
cdr3_aa: CASSILMGPSTF

clone_size: -
d_call: -
v_call: TRBV29-1
j_call: TRBJ1-2
cdr3_nt: TGCAGCGTTGTAGGTCTGGATGGCTACACCTTC
cdr3_aa: CSVVGLDGYTF

clone_size: -
d_call: -
v_call: TRBV30
j_call: TRBJ2-1
cdr3_nt: TGTGCCTGGAGTTGGGGGAACAATGAGCAGTTCTTC
cdr3_aa: CAWSWGNNEQFF

clone_size: few
d_call: TRBD1
v_call: TRBV5-6
j_call: TRBJ1-5
cdr3_nt: TGTGCCAGCAGCTTTTCCGGGACAGGTGTTGATCAGCCCCAGCATTTT
cdr3_aa: CASSFSGTGVDQPQHF

clone_size: -
d_call: -
v_call: TRBV4-3
j_call: TRBJ1-1
cdr3_nt: TGCGCCAGCAGCCAAGAGGCGGGGGACACTGAAGCTTTCTTT
cdr3_aa: CASSQEAGDTEAFF

clone_size: -
d_call: TRBD2
v_call: TRBV2
j_call: TRBJ2-1
cdr3_nt: TGTGCCAGCAAGGGGGGGACTAGCACGAATGAGCAGTTCTTC
cdr3_aa: CASKGGTSTNEQFF

clone_size: few
d_call: -
v_call: TRBV9
j_call: TRBJ2-3
cdr3_nt: TGTGCCAGCAGCGTAGCTTCCCCAGATACGCAGTATTTT
cdr3_aa: CASSVASPDTQYF

clone_size: few
d_call: -
v_call: TRBV9
j_call: TRBJ1-1
cdr3_nt: TGTGCCAGCGGGGCAGGTAGGACTGAAGCTTTCTTT
cdr3_aa: CASGAGRTEAFF

clone_size: few
d_call: TRBD2
v_call: TRBV6-5
j_call: TRBJ2-3
cdr3_nt: TGTGCCAGCAGGAGAGCGGGGGGCCTGGAAGATACGCAGTATTTT
cdr3_aa: CASRRAGGLEDTQYF

clone_size: few
d_call: -
v_call: TRBV5-1
j_call: TRBJ2-3
cdr3_nt: TGCGCCAGCAGCTTGGATTGGGCAGGGGGCACAGATACGCAGTATTTT
cdr3_aa: CASSLDWAGGTDTQYF

clone_size: -
d_call: -
v_call: TRBV19
j_call: TRBJ1-4
cdr3_nt: TGTGCCAGTCGCCCCCCCGGCAGGGGCTATGAAAAACTGTTTTTT
cdr3_aa: CASRPPGRGYEKLFF

clone_size: few
d_call: -
v_call: TRBV4-3
j_call: TRBJ2-3
cdr3_nt: TGCGCCAGCAGCCAAGATAAAAGAGGAGATACGCAGTATTTT
cdr3_aa: CASSQDKRGDTQYF

clone_size: -
d_call: -
v_call: TRBV28
j_call: TRBJ1-1
cdr3_nt: TGTGCCAGCACCTCCCAGTTGGGCCAATTTGAAGCTTTCTTT
cdr3_aa: CASTSQLGQFEAFF

clone_size: few
d_call: -
v_call: TRBV7-2
j_call: TRBJ1-1
cdr3_nt: TGTGCCAGCAGCCTCCTTAGAACTGAAGCTTTCTTT
cdr3_aa: CASSLLRTEAFF

clone_size: few
d_call: -
v_call: TRBV5-1
j_call: TRBJ1-2
cdr3_nt: TGCGCCAGCAGCTTGCTTGACATGGAATATGGCTACACCTTC
cdr3_aa: CASSLLDMEYGYTF

clone_size: few
d_call: TRBD1
v_call: TRBV19
j_call: TRBJ1-2
cdr3_nt: TGTGCCAGTAGTATAGCCGGACAGGGCCTCTATGGCTACACCTTC
cdr3_aa: CASSIAGQGLYGYTF

clone_size: -
d_call: TRBD1
v_call: TRBV29-1
j_call: TRBJ1-2
cdr3_nt: TGCAGCGTTTCGACAGGGGGCCGGTATGGCTACACCTTC
cdr3_aa: CSVSTGGRYGYTF

clone_size: few
d_call: TRBD1
v_call: TRBV29-1
j_call: TRBJ2-7
cdr3_nt: TGCAGCGTGAACCGGGGACAGGGCTACGAGCAGTACTTC
cdr3_aa: CSVNRGQGYEQYF

clone_size: many
d_call: -
v_call: TRBV6-5
j_call: TRBJ1-4
cdr3_nt: TGTGCCAGCAGTTCAGGGGTGACTAATGAAAAACTGTTTTTT
cdr3_aa: CASSSGVTNEKLFF

clone_size: few
d_call: TRBD2
v_call: TRBV5-1
j_call: TRBJ2-5
cdr3_nt: TGCGCCAGCGGGGGGGACCAAGAGACCCAGTACTTC
cdr3_aa: CASGGDQETQYF

clone_size: few
d_call: -
v_call: TRBV6-5
j_call: TRBJ1-4
cdr3_nt: TGTGCCAGCAGTTACTCCAATACAAATAGAGAAAAACTGTTTTTT
cdr3_aa: CASSYSNTNREKLFF

clone_size: -
d_call: -
v_call: TRBV19
j_call: TRBJ2-7
cdr3_nt: TGTGCCAGTAGTGGGCCTCGACAAGGCGAACCGTACTTC
cdr3_aa: CASSGPRQGEPYF

clone_size: -
d_call: -
v_call: TRBV7-8
j_call: TRBJ2-1
cdr3_nt: TGTGCCAGCAGCTTAAGAGTAGATGAGCAGTTCTTC
cdr3_aa: CASSLRVDEQFF